The rows below give T cell receptor beta chains drawn from one sample of a study of CD8+CD57+ T cells in acquired aplastic anemia. TCRdb analysed the reads with MiXCR anew, one entry per CDR3 protein. The table lists under 75,000 distinct CDR3 sequences, roughly half of them singletons. Sequenced sample: sorted CD4+, CD8+, or CD8+CD57+ T cells (not recorded which) from PBMCs. The receptors shown here come from a human donor in good health, serving as a control. Both conserved end residues are part of each CDR3. D genes are given only for firm matches. A row's size may be missing; if present it is once, few, many or a size class.

TGCGCCAGCAGCGGGCATGAAAAGACAGAGACCCAGTACTTC,CASSGHEKTETQYF,TRBJ2-5,.,.,TRBV10-1,14
TGTGCCAGCAGCTTAGAAGGTTTTCCGCGACGGGTCTTT,CASSLEGFPRRVF,TRBJ2-5,.,.,TRBV7-2,13
TGTGCCAGCAGCCTCAGCTTGGCAGGGAGTTACTACGAGCAGTACTTC,CASSLSLAGSYYEQYF,TRBJ2-7,.,few,TRBV4-2,16
TGTGCCAGCAGCCCCACCACAGATACGCAGTATTTT,CASSPTTDTQYF,TRBJ2-3,.,.,TRBV3-1,12
TGTGCCACCAGTGCCACAGGGCCTACGCAGTATTTT,CATSATGPTQYF,TRBJ2-3,.,.,TRBV15,12
TGTGCCAGCAGCTTAGGACTAGCGGGGACCCTCTCTGGGGCCAACGTCCTGACTTTC,CASSLGLAGTLSGANVLTF,TRBJ2-6,TRBD2,.,TRBV11-2,19
TGTGCCAGCAGTGCGGCGGAACACAATGAGCAGTTCTTC,CASSAAEHNEQFF,TRBJ2-1,.,many,TRBV6-4,13
TGTGCCACCAGCAGAGATGTCGGTGGGGCCAACGTCCTGACTTTC,CATSRDVGGANVLTF,TRBJ2-6,.,.,TRBV15,15
TGTGCCAGCAGTGACCGTGACAATTGGGCGTATGGCTACACCTTC,CASSDRDNWAYGYTF,TRBJ1-2,.,.,TRBV25-1,15
TGTGCCAGCAGCTTATTGGGCCGGGACACCGGGGGACTCTATGGCTACACCTTC,CASSLLGRDTGGLYGYTF,TRBJ1-2,.,.,TRBV7-6,18
TGTGCCAGGGGGGTCACTGAAGCTTTCTTT,CARGVTEAFF,TRBJ1-1,.,.,TRBV19,10
TGTGCAGCACCCAGCGGGGGCCCGGGACGGCAGTTCTTC,CAAPSGGPGRQFF,TRBJ2-1,TRBD2,.,TRBV6-1,13
TGCAGTGCTAGAGACGACGGACAGGGACCAAGTTACGAGCAGTACTTC,CSARDDGQGPSYEQYF,TRBJ2-7,TRBD1,.,TRBV20-1,16
TGTGCCAGCAGCCACAACCCGGGACAGGGTTTGCCCGGGGAGCTGTTTTTT,CASSHNPGQGLPGELFF,TRBJ2-2,TRBD1,many,TRBV11-2,17
TGCAGCGCGTCGGAGTTGTCAATGCTCTCTGGGGCCAACGTCCTGACTTTC,CSASELSMLSGANVLTF,TRBJ2-6,.,.,TRBV29-1,17
TGTGCCAGGGAGACAGGGGGATATTCACCCCTCCACTTT,CARETGGYSPLHF,TRBJ1-6,TRBD1,.,TRBV19,13
TGTGCCAGCAGCGATGGGGGGCTCGCTGAAGCTTTCTTT,CASSDGGLAEAFF,TRBJ1-1,.,many,TRBV9,13
TGTGCCAGCAGCTTTTCATGGGAGCAGTTCTTC,CASSFSWEQFF,TRBJ2-1,.,.,TRBV7-9,11
TGTGCCAGCAGTTTGGGCAGGGGGAAAGCTTTCTTT,CASSLGRGKAFF,TRBJ1-1,TRBD1,.,TRBV12-3/TRBV12-4,12
TGTGCCAGTAGTGCGTACAGTGGACCGAGCTACGAGCAGTACTTC,CASSAYSGPSYEQYF,TRBJ2-7,.,medium-sized,TRBV19,15
TGTGCCAGCAGCTCGCCCTTCGATGCCGTCGGGTACTTC,CASSSPFDAVGYF,TRBJ2-5,.,many,TRBV7-9,13
TGTGCCAGCAGTGGGCGGGTTGACAATGAGCAGTTCTTC,CASSGRVDNEQFF,TRBJ2-1,.,.,TRBV9,13
TGTGCCAGCAGTCTTAGCGGGAGGGACGGCGGGGAGCTGTTTTTT,CASSLSGRDGGELFF,TRBJ2-2,TRBD2,many,TRBV12-3/TRBV12-4,15
TGTGCCAGCAGTGGGGGAACTAATGAAAAACTGTTTTTT,CASSGGTNEKLFF,TRBJ1-4,.,.,TRBV2,13
TGTGCCAGCAGTATCAGCTACGAGCAGTACTTC,CASSISYEQYF,TRBJ2-7,.,once,TRBV6-1,11
TGTGCCAGCAGCCCAGGACTGGGACCATTTTACGAGCAGTACTTC,CASSPGLGPFYEQYF,TRBJ2-7,.,few,TRBV7-6,15
TGTGCCAGCAGCTCATCTCCGGGACAGGGAGTATATGGCTACACCTTC,CASSSSPGQGVYGYTF,TRBJ1-2,TRBD1,many,TRBV7-9,16
TGTGCCAGCAGTGGGTCGGGACAGGTCTATGGCCACACCTTC,CASSGSGQVYGHTF,TRBJ1-2,TRBD1,.,TRBV2,14
TGCAGTGCTACAACAGGGATTAATTCACCCCTCCACTTT,CSATTGINSPLHF,TRBJ1-6,.,.,TRBV20-1,13
TGTGCCAGCAGTGAAGGTGGCAGGCAGCCGTACTTC,CASSEGGRQPYF,TRBJ2-7,.,.,TRBV2,12
TGTGCCACCAGCAGAGAAGGCTACGAGCAGTACTTC,CATSREGYEQYF,TRBJ2-7,.,.,TRBV15,12
TGTGCCAGCAGCTTGGAAGGGACTAGCGGGAGGTATGAGCAGTACTTC,CASSLEGTSGRYEQYF,TRBJ2-7,TRBD2,many,TRBV7-8,16
TGTGCCAGCAGCTTGTTTGGACCTAGGGGGACCCAGTACTTC,CASSLFGPRGTQYF,TRBJ2-5,.,many,TRBV5-5,14
TGTGCCAGCACCAGACTAGCGGGGGGGTACGAGCAGTACTTC,CASTRLAGGYEQYF,TRBJ2-7,TRBD2,.,TRBV2,14
TGTGCCAGCAGTGAAAACGGACTAGCGGGAGGACCAAGCTCCTACAATGAGCAGTTCTTC,CASSENGLAGGPSSYNEQFF,TRBJ2-1,TRBD2,.,TRBV25-1,20
TGTGCCAGCAGTGAGGGACATTCCCAAGAGACCCAGTACTTC,CASSEGHSQETQYF,TRBJ2-5,.,.,TRBV2,14
TGTGTCAGCAGTTTCCAGGGGGTTAACTCACCCCTCCACTTT,CVSSFQGVNSPLHF,TRBJ1-6,TRBD1,few,TRBV27,14
TGTGCCACCAGTGCCCCAAGCGGGACTAGCGGTGCCTACGAGCAGTACTTC,CATSAPSGTSGAYEQYF,TRBJ2-7,TRBD2,many,TRBV24-1,17
TGTGCCAGCAGTGAGAACAGTTTGGTACTCTCCGAGCAGTACTTC,CASSENSLVLSEQYF,TRBJ2-7,.,once,TRBV2,15
TGTGCCAGCTCACCACTGGAATCAGATACGCAGTATTTT,CASSPLESDTQYF,TRBJ2-3,.,few,TRBV18,13
TGTGCCAGCAGCTTAGCGGCAGGGGGCATAGGTGGCTACACCTTC,CASSLAAGGIGGYTF,TRBJ1-2,TRBD1,many,TRBV7-9,15